This TCR beta chain came from a study of blood T cell repertoires in COVID-19. For the study at large: Samples came from the United States, Italy and Spain, spanning acute and convalescent COVID-19. Sources were T cells, B-cell-depleted T cells, or PBMCs; the material itself was cDNA or gDNA.

This CDR3 region has 18 residues. The V gene end was trimmed by 3 bases and the J gene end by 4 bases; junction bases not matched to a gene: 15. Germline V gene lookup returns CDR1 ENHRY and CDR2 SYGVKD. The sample holds one count of this clone. Sequenced by immunoSEQ multiplex PCR; TCRdb stores in-frame clones only, minus some. The sample holds 120,000 to 150,000 clones, 89% seen once. Sequencing was carried out using peripheral blood. The chain joins TRBV10-3 to TRBJ2-3; 8 bases agree with TRBD2. The TCR comes from a human donor in a cohort sampled during active COVID-19. The CDR3 DNA is TGTGCCATCAGTGACCTTGGGAACGCCGGGGGGGCCGCAGATACGCAGTATTTT. Amino acid sequence: CAISDLGNAGGAADTQYF.